A selection of T cell receptor beta chains follows, all from one sample in a study of Graves' ophthalmopathy and Graves' hyperthyroidism. One entry per CDR3 protein results from TCRdb running MiXCR on the multiplex PCR reads. The sample lists about 500,000 distinct CDR3 sequences; roughly 40% were seen once. Sequencing input: peripheral blood or thyroid tissue (not recorded which). These receptors originate from an adult man with Graves' hyperthyroidism. Each CDR3 is given with its conserved first and last residue. Fields, in order: D gene, clone size, V gene, J gene, CDR3 DNA, CDR3 protein. A D gene is named only where the DNA matches it firmly. A clone size is listed for some rows: how often the clone was seen (once, few, many), or a class if it is expanded.

>NA|NA|TRBV29-1|TRBJ1-1
TGCAGCTTAGCGGAGAGGAGGGGTGAAGCTTTCTTT
CSLAERRGEAFF
>NA|many|TRBV12-3/TRBV12-4|TRBJ1-2
TGTGCCAGCAGAGGCATTAAAGACAGCGTCAACTATGGCTACACCTTC
CASRGIKDSVNYGYTF
>NA|NA|TRBV20-1|TRBJ1-1
TGCAGTGCTTCTAGCGGGGACACCGAAGCTTTCTTT
CSASSGDTEAFF
>NA|NA|TRBV10-3|TRBJ2-7
TGTGCCATCAGCCAGCCTGGGGACGAGCAGTACTTC
CAISQPGDEQYF
>NA|NA|TRBV29-1|TRBJ2-1
TGCAGCTTACTGGGTGGGGACAATGAGCAGTTCTTC
CSLLGGDNEQFF
>TRBD1|many|TRBV20-1|TRBJ2-7
TGCAGTGCTAGAGGACAGGGGTACGAGCAGTACTTC
CSARGQGYEQYF
>NA|many|TRBV10-3|TRBJ1-3
TGTGCCATCAGTGACTTAGACACCATATATTTT
CAISDLDTIYF
>NA|many|TRBV2|TRBJ1-4
TGTGCCAGCAGTGAAGGGACAGTTGGCGAAAAACTGTTTTTT
CASSEGTVGEKLFF
>NA|many|TRBV2|TRBJ2-2
TGTGCCAGCAGATCAACAGGGACCGGGGAGCTGTTTTTT
CASRSTGTGELFF
>NA|NA|TRBV5-1|TRBJ2-5
TGCGCCAGCAGCGCGGCCCAGCAAGAGACCCAGTACTTC
CASSAAQQETQYF
>NA|many|TRBV20-1|TRBJ2-6
TGCAGTGCTAGAGCGACTGGGGCCAACGTCCTGACTTTC
CSARATGANVLTF
>TRBD1|NA|TRBV7-2|TRBJ2-7
TGTGCCAGCAGCCACTCGGACAGGGAGCAGTACTTC
CASSHSDREQYF
>TRBD1|NA|TRBV2|TRBJ2-1
TGTGCCACCAGTGAAGCCGGGACAGGGTACTACAATGAGCAGTTCTTC
CATSEAGTGYYNEQFF
>TRBD1|many|TRBV6-5|TRBJ1-6
TGTGCCAGCAGTAGTTCAGGGGGCGCCTCACCCCTCCACTTT
CASSSSGGASPLHF
>TRBD1|many|TRBV24-1|TRBJ2-2
TGTGCCACCAGTAATCCGGGACAGGGGACGATCGGGGAGCTGTTTTTT
CATSNPGQGTIGELFF
>NA|many|TRBV5-5|TRBJ2-5
TGTGCCAGCAGCTTGGCACCGCACCAAGAGACCCAGTACTTC
CASSLAPHQETQYF
>TRBD1|NA|TRBV4-2|TRBJ1-3
TGTGCCAGCAGCCAAGAAATACAGGGACAGGGTGGAAACACCATATATTTT
CASSQEIQGQGGNTIYF
>TRBD2|NA|TRBV20-1|TRBJ2-5
TGCAGTGCTAGAGATTCGACTAGCGGGGGGGTAGAGACCCAGTACTTC
CSARDSTSGGVETQYF
>NA|many|TRBV20-1|TRBJ1-5
TGCAGTGCTAGTCGGCAACCCAGGCAGCCCCAGCATTTT
CSASRQPRQPQHF
>NA|NA|TRBV6-6|TRBJ1-2
TGTGCCAGCAGTTACTCTGGCCCTACGGCCTATGGCTACACCTTC
CASSYSGPTAYGYTF
>NA|NA|TRBV2|TRBJ1-1
TGTGCCAGCAGTCTCGACAGGTTTACCGGGGAGCTGACGGGGAACACTGAAGCTTTCTTT
CASSLDRFTGELTGNTEAFF
>NA|NA|TRBV7-2|TRBJ2-1
TGTGCCAGCAGTGAATTGAGCACAGTCGGATATGAGCAGTTCTTC
CASSELSTVGYEQFF
>NA|few|TRBV6-5|TRBJ1-1
TGTGCCAGCCCTCGAGAAGCTTTCTTT
CASPREAFF
>NA|many|TRBV11-1|TRBJ1-1
TGTGCCAGCAGCAAAGGACAGCTATCCATGAACACTGAAGCTTTCTTT
CASSKGQLSMNTEAFF
>NA|NA|TRBV29-1|TRBJ2-7
TGCAGCAGCTTGGCCAGTCTTCGTCCGAGGGAGCAGTACTTC
CSSLASLRPREQYF
>NA|NA|TRBV29-1|TRBJ1-1
TGCAGCGTTGAACCCGGCAGCTTCGGACAGATCACTGAAGCTTTCTTT
CSVEPGSFGQITEAFF
>NA|NA|TRBV19|TRBJ1-4
TGTGCCAGTCACACCAGGGGTTTAGGAGAAAAACTGTTTTTT
CASHTRGLGEKLFF
>TRBD1|NA|TRBV29-1|TRBJ1-2
TGCAGCGGCGAAACTGGACAGGGGGCGCGGGGCTACACCTTC
CSGETGQGARGYTF
>NA|NA|TRBV29-1|TRBJ1-2
TGCAGCGTTGAACAGGGCCATGGCTACACCTTC
CSVEQGHGYTF
>NA|NA|TRBV20-1|TRBJ2-5
TGCAGTGCTAGAGCAGGGGCGACCGGGGAGACCCAGTACTTC
CSARAGATGETQYF
>TRBD2|few|TRBV5-4|TRBJ2-7
TGTGCCAGCAGCTCGGGAGGACTAGCGGGAGTCTACGAGCAGTACTTC
CASSSGGLAGVYEQYF